Below, 32 T cell receptor beta chains from the same sample are listed, as sequenced in a study of shared clonotypes between healthy human individuals. Measured with immunoSEQ multiplex PCR; TCRdb has only the in-frame clones, and not every one. There are about 680,000 clones in the sample; about 91% occur only once, and 24% lies in the top ten. Naive CD8 cells lacked CD45RO and underwent positive selection for CCR7, leaving out terminally differentiated effector memory CD45RA+ cells. Specimen: naive CD8+ T cells sorted from blood. The receptors derive from a man aged 25 to 40 in good health.

This chain uses TRBV12-2 with TRBJ1-2. TRBV12-2 is described as a pseudogene. The CDR3 is 19 amino acids. The CDR3 sequence is CASRLFLGCHPIYSYGYTF. The CDR3 nucleotides read TGTGCAAGTCGCTTATTCTTGGGTTGCCACCCGATTTATTCCTATGGCTACACCTTC.

The rearrangement links TRBV13 to TRBJ1-2; 12 bases are shared with TRBD1. The CDR3 length is 15 residues. Germline CDR1 reads PRHDT; CDR2 reads FYEKMQ (reference sequence). With 4 bases clipped from V and 8 bases from J, the junction kept 8 bases outside the gene matches. The CDR3 spells CASSWRGQGAPGYTF. The DNA of the CDR3 is TGTGCCAGCAGCTGGAGGGGACAGGGGGCGCCCGGCTACACCTTC. The full variable domain, in which reference TRBV13 and TRBJ1-2 provide the parts outside the CDR3, is AAGVIQSPRHLIKEKRETATLKCYPIPRHDTVYWYQQGPGQDPQFLISFYEKMQSDKGSIPDRFSAQQFSDYHSELNMSSLELGDSALYFCASSWRGQGAPGYTFGSGTRLTVV.

The J gene is TRBJ2-3, the V gene TRBV28; 12 positions agree with TRBD2. Per germline, CDR1 MDHEN and CDR2 SYDVKM. J lost 2 bases, V lost 5 bases, and 5 bases had no gene match. This CDR3 is 16 amino acids long. CDR3 sequence: CASSHGLAGITDTQYF. DNA of the CDR3: TGTGCCAGCAGTCACGGACTAGCGGGGATCACAGATACGCAGTATTTT. Drawing the rest from reference TRBV28 and TRBJ2-3, the complete variable domain is DVKVTQSSRYLVKRTGEKVFLECVQDMDHENMFWYRQDPGLGLRLIYFSYDVKMKEKGDIPEGYSVSREKKERFSLILESASTNQTSMYLCASSHGLAGITDTQYFGPGTRLTVL.

The rearrangement joins TRBV13 to TRBJ1-2; D remains ambiguous. This CDR3 has 12 amino acids. The V end was cut by 1 base, the J end by 6 bases, with 6 bases between. Germline V gene lookup returns CDR1 PRHDT and CDR2 FYEKMQ (reference sequence). CDR3 sequence (DNA): TGTGCCAGCAGCTTAGACGCCCATGGCTACACCTTC. As protein: CASSLDAHGYTF. Using reference TRBV13 and TRBJ1-2 for the parts outside the CDR3, the full variable domain is AAGVIQSPRHLIKEKRETATLKCYPIPRHDTVYWYQQGPGQDPQFLISFYEKMQSDKGSIPDRFSAQQFSDYHSELNMSSLELGDSALYFCASSLDAHGYTFGSGTRLTVV.

This clone was found once. The chain combines TRBV9 with TRBJ2-2; D gene ambiguous. This CDR3 is 15 amino acids long. The germline CDR1 and CDR2 sequences are SGDLS and YYNGEE. The ends were cut back, 3 bases at V and 1 base at J, with 10 bases in the middle. This chain's CDR3 is CASSGLERNTGELFF. In DNA form, the CDR3 reads TGTGCCAGCAGCGGATTAGAGCGGAACACCGGGGAGCTGTTTTTT. Full variable domain (remainder filled in from reference TRBV9 and TRBJ2-2): DSGVTQTPKHLITATGQRVTLRCSPRSGDLSVYWYQQSLDQGLQFLIQYYNGEERAKGNILERFSAQQFPDLHSELNLSSLELGDSALYFCASSGLERNTGELFFGEGSRLTVL.

V usage is TRBV19 and J usage is TRBJ2-1; D is uncertain. CDR1 is LNHDA, CDR2 SQIVND, per germline (reference sequence). The V end was cut by 1 base, the J end by 6 bases, with 7 bases between. This CDR3 spans 13 amino acids. The CDR3 coding sequence is TGTGCCAGTAGTATAGGTCTCAGCAATGAGCAGTTCTTC. Translation: CASSIGLSNEQFF.

This clone is a singleton in its sample. Other DNA sequences in this specimen translate into the identical CDR3. The chain carries TRBV29-1 and TRBJ2-7; 13 bases are a match to TRBD2. The CDR3 is 15 residues long. Germline V CDR1 and CDR2: SQVTM, ANQGSEA. The junction had 0 bases not matched to a gene; V was cut back by 1 base and J by 0 bases. The CDR3 DNA reads TGCAGCGTTGAAGGACTAGCGGGGGGCTCCTACGAGCAGTACTTC. It specifies CSVEGLAGGSYEQYF.

This clone appeared a single time. V usage is TRBV2 and J usage is TRBJ2-5; no clear D gene. The CDR3 has 12 amino acids. Deletions cut 6 bases from V and 8 bases from J, with 13 bases between. Germline assignment: CDR1 SNHLY and CDR2 FYNNEI. DNA for the CDR3: TGTGCCAGCAGCGGAGACTTCATCACCCAGTACTTC. Its translation is CASSGDFITQYF.

This rearrangement joins TRBV7-9 to TRBJ2-2; 11 bases are a match to TRBD1. J lost 1 base, V lost 5 bases, and 9 bases had no gene match. CDR3 length: 18 amino acids. The germline gives CDR1 SEHNR, CDR2 FQNEAQ (reference sequence). The CDR3 nucleotides read TGTGCCAGCAGCCCTCCCTGGACAGGGGGCATGAACACCGGGGAGCTGTTTTTT. Translated: CASSPPWTGGMNTGELFF.

The V call is TRBV6-1, the J call TRBJ2-3; TRBD1 is a possible D gene (5 bases). Between the trimmed V and J ends, which lost 4 bases and 9 bases, there was a span of 20 bases. The germline CDR1 and CDR2 sequences are MNHNS and SASEGT. The CDR3 is 15 residues long. The CDR3 here is CASSVNQGAGETQYF. The CDR3 DNA is TGTGCCAGCAGTGTCAACCAGGGCGCAGGAGAAACGCAGTATTTT.

The gene calls are TRBV7-9 and TRBJ1-1; D not certain. V lost 2 bases and J lost 1, with 8 bases in between. The CDR3 contains 14 residues. Germline V gene lookup returns CDR1 SEHNR and CDR2 FQNEAQ (reference sequence). CDR3 in amino acids: CASSLISENTEAFF. In nucleotides, the CDR3 is TGTGCCAGCAGCTTAATCAGCGAGAACACTGAAGCTTTCTTT.

This clone was picked up one time. V and J are TRBV13 and TRBJ2-3, with 8 bases fitting TRBD2. Germline V gene lookup returns CDR1 PRHDT and CDR2 FYEKMQ (reference sequence). J lost 0 bases, V lost 5 bases, and 4 bases had no gene match. The CDR3 is 15 residues long. CDR3 DNA sequence: TGTGCCAGCAGCCTTCGGGGGGGGAGCACAGATACGCAGTATTTT. The encoded protein is CASSLRGGSTDTQYF.

The gene calls are TRBV5-4 and TRBJ2-7; the D gene is possibly TRBD2 (5 bases). Between the trimmed V and J ends, which lost 3 bases and 1 base, there was a span of 14 bases. This CDR3 spans 15 amino acids. Per the germline V gene, CDR1 is SGHNT and CDR2 is YYREEE (reference sequence). The CDR3 DNA reads TGTGCCAGCAGCTCGAGCGGCGGAATATCCTACGAGCAGTACTTC. Its translation: CASSSSGGISYEQYF. The variable domain in full, with the rest retrieved from reference TRBV5-4 and TRBJ2-7, is ETGVTQSPTHLIKTRGQQVTLRCSSQSGHNTVSWYQQALGQGPQFIFQYYREEENGRGNFPPRFSGLQFPNYSSELNVNALELDDSALYLCASSSSGGISYEQYFGPGTRLTVT.

J is TRBJ2-3 and V is TRBV28, with 11 bases that match TRBD2. The CDR3 sequence is 21 residues long. The V and J ends lost 2 bases and 1 base, in that order; junction bases with no gene match: 17. From germline, CDR1 is MDHEN and CDR2 SYDVKM. The CDR3 reads CASSLKAPTSGRDLGTDTQYF. In nucleotides, the CDR3 is TGTGCCAGCAGTTTAAAGGCCCCAACTAGCGGGAGAGATCTGGGCACAGATACGCAGTATTTT.

The chain is built from TRBV2 and TRBJ2-3; TRBD1 matches 12 bases. V trimming: 6 bases; J trimming: 7 bases; junction bases outside the gene matches: 11. Germline CDR1 SNHLY, CDR2 FYNNEI. The CDR3 runs to 16 residues. In DNA form, the CDR3 reads TGTGCCAGCAGGAGGGACAGGGGGCATCGGACCAATACGCAGTATTTT. It yields the protein CASRRDRGHRTNTQYF.

The CDR3 DNA reads TGTGCCAGCAGCTTGGCCGCTGGGCAGCCCCAGCATTTT. The encoded protein is CASSLAAGQPQHF. The rearrangement links TRBV5-5 to TRBJ1-5; D call uncertain. From germline, CDR1 is SGHKS and CDR2 YYEKEE (reference sequence). The length of the CDR3 is 13 residues. Trimming took 0 bases from V and 7 from J, leaving 8 bases between them.

The chain recombines TRBV19 with TRBJ2-7, with no clear D. CDR3 length: 15 residues. The germline gives CDR1 LNHDA, CDR2 SQIVND (reference sequence). V was trimmed by 3 bases and J by 1 base, leaving 13 bases between them. DNA of the CDR3: TGTGCCAGTAGTATGGCCTTTTCTCTTTCCTACGAGCAGTACTTC. Translation: CASSMAFSLSYEQYF.

The chain links TRBV7-9 to TRBJ2-7, with a possible D match to TRBD2 (6 bases). Germline assignment: CDR1 SEHNR and CDR2 FQNEAQ (reference sequence). V lost 4 bases and J 0 bases, leaving 16 bases between the germline ends. This CDR3 has 16 amino acids. CDR3 nucleotide sequence: TGTGCCAGCAGCTCCCCAAAAGCGGGCCGCTCCTACGAGCAGTACTTC. Its translation: CASSSPKAGRSYEQYF.

The chain has TRBV14 and TRBJ2-7; D remains ambiguous. This CDR3 is 14 amino acids long. Trimming stripped 4 bases from V and 2 bases from J, with 12 bases between. CDR1 SGHDN and CDR2 FVKESK come from the germline V gene. CDR3 coding DNA: TGTGCCAGCAGCCCCAAGACCGGAGCCTACGAGCAGTACTTC. It codes for CASSPKTGAYEQYF.

DNA of the CDR3: TGTGCCAGAAGAGGCTCACCCCTCCACTTT. Translated: CARRGSPLHF. The chain joins TRBV5-3 to TRBJ1-6; D uncertain. TRBV5-3 belongs to the ORF category, with a function that is uncertain. CDR3 length: 10 residues. V was pared by 5 bases and J by 10 bases, with 4 bases between.

The CDR3, as DNA: TGTGCCAGCAGTTTCCAGGACACCACCGGGGAGCTGTTTTTT. Translated, it gives CASSFQDTTGELFF. The chain is built from TRBV28 and TRBJ2-2; D might be TRBD1 (5 bases). The V end was cut by 3 bases, the J end by 4 bases, with 9 bases between. This CDR3 is 14 amino acids long. The V gene's germline CDR1 is MDHEN and CDR2 SYDVKM. The variable domain in full, with the rest retrieved from reference TRBV28 and TRBJ2-2, is DVKVTQSSRYLVKRTGEKVFLECVQDMDHENMFWYRQDPGLGLRLIYFSYDVKMKEKGDIPEGYSVSREKKERFSLILESASTNQTSMYLCASSFQDTTGELFFGEGSRLTVL.

The CDR3 sequence: CSVPAGDSYEQYF. The CDR3 DNA reads as TGCAGCGTTCCGGCCGGGGACTCCTACGAGCAGTACTTC. The V gene is TRBV29-1, the J gene TRBJ2-7, with TRBD2 as a possible D gene (5 bases). CDR1 and CDR2 from the germline V gene are SQVTM and ANQGSEA. The CDR3 spans 13 residues. The V end was cut by 5 bases, the J end by 0 bases, with 11 bases between.

This clone was recorded only once. CDR3 loop: CASRTGLAGDAYEQYF. For the CDR3, the DNA is TGTGCCAGCAGAACCGGATTAGCGGGGGACGCCTACGAGCAGTACTTC. V is TRBV7-9 and J is TRBJ2-7, with 9 nucleotides matching TRBD2. The CDR3 sequence is 16 residues long. With 6 bases clipped from V and 2 bases from J, the junction kept 11 bases outside the gene matches. The germline CDR1 and CDR2 sequences are SEHNR and FQNEAQ (reference sequence). Supplemented by reference TRBV7-9 and TRBJ2-7, the full variable domain reads DTGVSQNPRHKITKRGQNVTFRCDPISEHNRLYWYRQTLGQGPEFLTYFQNEAQLEKSRLLSDRFSAERPKGSFSTLEIQRTEQGDSAMYLCASRTGLAGDAYEQYFGPGTRLTVT.

The V call is TRBV15, the J call TRBJ2-3, with unresolved D. The V end lost 5 bases, the J end lost 5 bases, and 17 bases lay between the germline ends. The CDR3 length is 15 residues. CDR1 is LNHNV and CDR2 is YYDKDF in the germline V gene (reference sequence). DNA of the CDR3: TGTGCCACCAGCGAACATGGTGCTTGGGAAGATACGCAGTATTTT. It encodes CATSEHGAWEDTQYF.

The chain combines TRBV27 with TRBJ2-3; TRBD2 matches at 8 bases. This CDR3 contains 16 residues. Germline CDR1 MNHEY, CDR2 SMNVEV (reference sequence). The V and J ends lost 1 base and 4 bases, in that order; junction bases with no gene match: 7. The CDR3: CASSLLGLDDSDTQYF. The CDR3 DNA follows: TGTGCCAGCAGTTTATTGGGACTAGATGATTCAGATACGCAGTATTTT.

On this clone: This sample also contains other DNA sequences that code for the same CDR3. CDR3 coding DNA: TGTGCCAGCAGCTTCAGGGGAGACTACGAGCAGTACTTC. It specifies CASSFRGDYEQYF. The chain uses TRBV7-9 and TRBJ2-7; perhaps TRBD1 as D (6 bases). Per germline, CDR1 SEHNR and CDR2 FQNEAQ (reference sequence). This CDR3 comprises 13 residues. V gave up 3 bases and J gave up 3 bases, with 9 bases separating them.

The V call is TRBV27, the J call TRBJ2-7, with TRBD2 identical over 10 bases. The CDR3 is 14 residues long. Per the germline V gene, CDR1 is MNHEY and CDR2 is SMNVEV (reference sequence). The V segment lost 4 bases and the J segment 7 bases; nucleotides outside the gene matches: 7. CDR3 amino acids: CASSWLAGEGEQYF. CDR3 bases: TGTGCCAGCAGTTGGCTAGCGGGAGAGGGAGAGCAGTACTTC.

The chain carries TRBV9 and TRBJ2-3; TRBD2 matches 15 bases. In germline, CDR1 is SGDLS, CDR2 YYNGEE. Losses at the gene ends were 3 bases for V and 1 base for J; bases not matched to a gene: 6. CDR3 size: 18 residues. DNA for the CDR3: TGTGCCAGCAGCGCGGGACTAGCGGGAGGTGGGGGCACAGATACGCAGTATTTT. Residues: CASSAGLAGGGGTDTQYF.

The count of this clone is one. This chain uses TRBV25-1 with TRBJ2-7, with D perhaps matching TRBD2 (5 bases). V was trimmed by 10 bases and J by 1 base, leaving 17 bases between them. This CDR3 spans 14 amino acids. CDR1 is MGHDK and CDR2 is SYGVNS in the germline V gene. The CDR3 sequence: CATLVPGISYEQYF. CDR3 nucleotide sequence: TGTGCCACCCTCGTTCCGGGAATTTCCTACGAGCAGTACTTC.

CDR3: CASSLSTGAYEQYF. For the CDR3, the DNA is TGTGCCAGCAGTTTAAGCACAGGCGCCTACGAGCAGTACTTC. This sequence joins TRBV28 and TRBJ2-7, with a tentative D call TRBD1 (5 bases). There are 14 residues in the CDR3. Trimming stripped 2 bases from V and 2 bases from J, with 10 bases between. Germline-derived CDR1 and CDR2 are MDHEN and SYDVKM.

The chain recombines TRBV11-2 with TRBJ2-2; TRBD1 might be the D (6 bases). Germline loops: CDR1 SGHAT, CDR2 FQNNGV. CDR3 length: 18 residues. Trimming stripped 2 bases from V and 1 base from J, with 17 bases between. CDR3: CASSLYNPGHQNTGELFF. For the CDR3, the DNA is TGTGCCAGCAGCTTATACAATCCGGGACATCAGAACACCGGGGAGCTGTTTTTT. The variable domain in full, with the rest retrieved from reference TRBV11-2 and TRBJ2-2, is EAGVAQSPRYKIIEKRQSVAFWCNPISGHATLYWYQQILGQGPKLLIQFQNNGVVDDSQLPKDRFSAERLKGVDSTLKIQPAKLEDSAVYLCASSLYNPGHQNTGELFFGEGSRLTVL.

This clone has a count of ten or more. The chain uses TRBV19 and TRBJ2-2, with 12 nucleotides matching TRBD2. The CDR3 runs to 20 residues. The germline V gene encodes CDR1 LNHDA and CDR2 SQIVND (reference sequence). With V trimmed by 3 bases and J by 3 bases, 14 bases remained unmatched. The CDR3 reads CASSMMKTSGSIPDTGELFF. The CDR3 nucleotides are TGTGCCAGTAGTATGATGAAGACTAGCGGGAGTATCCCGGACACCGGGGAGCTGTTTTTT.